This T cell receptor (beta chain) was captured by sequencing in a study of glioma-infiltrating T cells. Study-level findings and limits: Non-neoplastic patients had below-expected tissue-blood divergence, while all gliomas exceeded expectation. CDR3 overlap between tissue and blood was very small.

There are 13 residues in the CDR3. Trimming cost V 7 bases and J 2 bases, with 9 bases left between them. CDR1 and CDR2 (germline): KGHDR, SFDVKD. This clonotype has a handful of counts. Its antigen is unidentified. The iRepertoire nested amplicon-rescue multiplex PCR amplified TCR alpha and beta CDR3s from RNA. One-step reverse transcription and amplification started from approximately 100-400 ng of tissue mRNA or PBMC total RNA. TCRdb re-analysed the multiplex PCR reads in MiXCR, keeping a single row per CDR3 protein. The sample contains over 120,000 distinct CDR3 sequences, about two fifths of which appear only once.

The rearrangement uses TRBV24-1 and TRBJ2-3; D remains unclear. The clonotype was recovered from a human donor with low-grade glioma or glioblastoma, undergoing nonglioma brain surgery, or in good health (not recorded which). The sequencing sample was made of glioma tissue, nonneoplastic brain tissue, or PBMCs (not recorded which). Here the CDR3 DNA reads TGTGCCACCAGAGCGAGGATCACAGATACGCAGTATTTT. Translating it yields CATRARITDTQYF.